Presented here are 27 T cell receptor beta chains from one specimen sequenced in a study of T cell clonality in common variable immunodeficiency. Here immunoSEQ multiplex PCR was the method, and the copy in TCRdb shows in-frame clones only, minus some. Observed in the sample are about 34,000 clones, none of them singletons. Study-level points and caveats: In common variable immunodeficiency, TCR beta chains reportedly carried fewer deletions and N-nucleotide insertions.

These receptors lack a known antigen. The sample taken for sequencing was peripheral blood mononuclear cells. Receptors originate from a human donor with common variable immunodeficiency.

About this clone itself: The read terminates 3 residues ahead of where the CDR3 ends, so the germline J gene completes it. This chain links TRBV6-2 or TRBV6-3 with TRBJ1-6, with 8 bases matching TRBD1. V trimming: 7 bases; J trimming: 5 bases; junction bases outside the gene matches: 4. This CDR3 has 14 amino acids. Germline V gives CDR1 MNHEY, CDR2 SVGEGT. CDR3 region: CASNQDRDNSPLHF. CDR3 DNA, as far as it was read: TGTGCCAGCAACCAGGACAGGGATAATTCACCC.

Regarding this clone: The DNA ends 3 residues before the CDR3 does, and the rest of the CDR3 is filled in from the germline J gene. The chain employs TRBV7-2 and TRBJ2-3; D might be TRBD2 (5 bases). The V gene's germline CDR1 is SGHTA and CDR2 FQGNSA. V lost 2 bases, J lost 6 bases, and 9 bases lay in between. This CDR3 spans 13 amino acids. The CDR3 sequence: CASSLSGYDTQYF. CDR3 DNA, as far as it was read: TGTGCCAGCAGCTTAAGCGGTTATGATACG.

In regard to this clone: Read coverage stops 3 residues before the CDR3 terminus; the germline J gene supplies the remainder. The chain has TRBV5-6 and TRBJ1-4; unclear D gene. The CDR3 extends over 15 amino acids. V was shortened by 4 bases and J by 4 bases, with 14 bases between the two germline ends. The germline gives CDR1 SGHDT, CDR2 YYEEEE. The covered CDR3 bases are TGTGCCAGCAGCCCAAGGCGGGGAATTAATGAAAAA. Protein sequence: CASSPRRGINEK. The whole CDR3 sequence is CASSPRRGINEKLFF.

This clone was found many times. With the read ending 3 residues before the CDR3 end, the germline J gene is used to fill in that end. This sequence joins TRBV12-3 or TRBV12-4 and TRBJ1-1, with D unresolved. This CDR3 is built from 15 residues. The V and J ends lost 1 base and 1 base respectively, with 10 bases between them. The CDR3 bases that were read are TGTGCCAGCAGTTTAGATCGCAGGAGGAACACTGAA. This codes for CASSLDRRRNTE. The complete CDR3 sequence is CASSLDRRRNTEAFF.

Points on this clone: With the read ending 3 residues before the CDR3 end, the germline J gene is used to fill in that end. The gene calls are TRBV7-9 and TRBJ2-7; D remains ambiguous. The germline V gene has CDR1 SEHNR and CDR2 FQNEAQ (reference sequence). The CDR3 spans 13 residues. Deletions cut 1 base from V and 1 base from J, with 5 bases between. CDR3 DNA, as far as it was read: TGTGCCAGCAGCTTAGGTCCATCCTACGAG. Amino acid sequence: CASSLGPSYE. The whole CDR3 protein reads CASSLGPSYEQYF. Complete variable domain (other parts from reference TRBV7-9 and TRBJ2-7): DTGVSQNPRHKITKRGQNVTFRCDPISEHNRLYWYRQTLGQGPEFLTYFQNEAQLEKSRLLSDRFSAERPKGSFSTLEIQRTEQGDSAMYLCASSLGPSYEQYFGPGTRLTVT.

This clone was seen many times. Read data end 3 residues before the CDR3 end; the end is taken from the germline J gene. The chain is built from TRBV20-1 and TRBJ2-3; D gene ambiguous. Trimming shortened V by 3 bases and J by 0 bases, and 10 bases separated the two germline ends. Germline CDR1 reads DFQATT; CDR2 reads SNEGSKA (reference sequence). The CDR3 is 14 residues long. The sequenced CDR3 bases are TGCAGTGCTAGCCCTACGTTTAGCACAGATACG. It specifies CSASPTFSTDT. The whole CDR3 region reads CSASPTFSTDTQYF.

This clone was seen at least ten times. The CDR3 end lies 3 residues beyond the end of the read and is filled in from the germline J gene. This chain connects TRBV4-2 to TRBJ2-1; 15 bases are a match to TRBD2. V trimming: 3 bases; J trimming: 9 bases; junction bases outside the gene matches: 6. Germline assignment: CDR1 LGHNA and CDR2 YNFKEQ. The CDR3 sequence is 16 residues long. This chain's CDR3 is CASSHEGLAGGGEQFF. The sequenced part of the CDR3 DNA is TGTGCCAGCAGCCATGAGGGACTAGCGGGAGGAGGTGAG.

A remark on this clone: The CDR3 is cut off 3 residues early in the read; its end comes from the germline J gene. The chain has TRBV7-3 and TRBJ2-1, with 7 bases fitting TRBD2. Losses at the gene ends were 4 bases for V and 8 bases for J; bases not matched to a gene: 5. In germline, CDR1 is SGHTA, CDR2 FQGTGA. This CDR3 is 13 amino acids long. CDR3 loop: CASSSSGMDEQFF. CDR3 DNA (partial): TGTGCCAGCAGCTCCAGCGGGATGGATGAG.

Of note for this clone: A single base separates this from a much larger clone, so it may be a read error. The CDR3 is cut off 3 residues early in the read; its end comes from the germline J gene. The chain employs TRBV11-3 and TRBJ1-4, with D uncertain. The CDR3 contains 13 residues. Germline-derived CDR1 and CDR2 are SGHNT and YENEEA. The DNA read from the CDR3 is TGTGCCGGCAGCTTATTACAAAATGAAAAA. It yields the protein CAGSLLQNEK. The complete CDR3 protein is CAGSLLQNEKLFF.

This clone has just a few counts. The read ends 3 residues shy of where the CDR3 ends; the end is completed using the germline J gene. V usage is TRBV11-3 and J usage is TRBJ2-7, with no clear D. The V end lost 3 bases, the J end lost 6 bases, and 12 bases lay between the germline ends. CDR3 length equals 13 residues. Germline V gene sequence: CDR1 SGHNT, CDR2 YENEEA. Partial CDR3 DNA: TGTGCCAGCAGCTTCTCCCAGGTGGGCGAG. Encoded protein: CASSFSQVGE. The full CDR3 sequence reads CASSFSQVGEQYF.

This clone was recorded a few times. The CDR3 goes on 3 residues after the read ends, and that part is filled in from the germline J gene. The chain carries TRBV19 and TRBJ2-2, with 8 positions matching TRBD1. CDR3 length: 17 amino acids. The trim removed 5 bases at V and 4 bases at J, leaving 12 bases unmatched. Germline V gene sequence: CDR1 LNHDA, CDR2 SQIVND (reference sequence). CDR3 amino acids: CASSLQGVGKGTGELFF. CDR3 bases read: TGTGCCAGTAGTTTACAGGGGGTGGGAAAGGGCACCGGGGAG.

This clone was seen many times. The sequence runs out 3 residues before the end of the CDR3; the remainder is reconstructed from the germline J gene. V is TRBV20-1 and J is TRBJ2-5; a weak D match, TRBD2 (5 bases). V shed 0 bases and J shed 6 bases, with 14 bases lying between them. Per germline, CDR1 DFQATT and CDR2 SNEGSKA (reference sequence). CDR3 length: 14 residues. This CDR3 is CSARDQSDYKTQYF. The CDR3 bases that were read are TGCAGTGCTAGAGATCAGTCAGACTATAAGACC.

This clone has only a few counts. CDR3 DNA (partial): TGCAGTGCTAGAGATTCCTACCGGATCCAGGCCAATCAGCCC. Protein sequence: CSARDSYRIQANQP. The CDR3 in full is CSARDSYRIQANQPQHF. The rearrangement joins TRBV20-1 to TRBJ1-5; D not certain. The read stops 3 residues short of the end of the CDR3; the missing end is completed from the germline J gene. With 0 bases removed from V and 3 bases from J, the gap between germline ends came to 18 bases. The CDR3 extends over 17 amino acids. Germline CDR1 is DFQATT and CDR2 is SNEGSKA (reference sequence).

The table lists this clone with many counts. The CDR3 loop is CASSFARTSIGSPLHF. The CDR3 DNA, read in part, is TGTGCCAGCAGTTTCGCCAGGACATCAATTGGGTCACCC. J is TRBJ1-6 and V is TRBV28; tentatively, D is TRBD1 (5 bases). Read sequence stops 3 residues before the CDR3 end, and the germline J gene provides the missing end. CDR1 and CDR2 from the germline V gene are MDHEN and SYDVKM. The CDR3 totals 16 residues. Trimming removed 3 bases from V and 10 bases from J, with 19 bases in between. The variable domain in full, with the rest retrieved from reference TRBV28 and TRBJ1-6, is DVKVTQSSRYLVKRTGEKVFLECVQDMDHENMFWYRQDPGLGLRLIYFSYDVKMKEKGDIPEGYSVSREKKERFSLILESASTNQTSMYLCASSFARTSIGSPLHFGNGTRLTVT.

In its sample, this clone was seen many times. The read comes to an end 3 residues before the CDR3 does, leaving the germline J gene to fill in the end. This rearrangement joins TRBV20-1 to TRBJ2-5, with no clear D. The CDR3 is 12 amino acids. Trimming stripped 4 bases from V and 4 bases from J, with 10 bases between. Per the germline V gene, CDR1 is DFQATT and CDR2 is SNEGSKA (reference sequence). Partial CDR3 DNA: TGCAGTGCTACGACTCTTAGAGAGACC. Its translation is CSATTLRET. The whole CDR3 reads CSATTLRETQYF.

Comments on this clone: The read ends 3 residues shy of where the CDR3 ends; the end is completed using the germline J gene. The rearrangement uses TRBV7-2 and TRBJ1-1, with D possibly being TRBD1 (6 bases). From germline, CDR1 is SGHTA and CDR2 FQGNSA. CDR3 length equals 15 residues. Trimming shortened V by 5 bases and J by 0 bases, and 13 bases separated the two germline ends. Incomplete CDR3 DNA: TGTGCCAGCAGCAACCCTCGACAGGTGAACACTGAA. Translated, it gives CASSNPRQVNTE. The complete CDR3 reads CASSNPRQVNTEAFF.

By share, this clone counts as medium-sized. Read data end 3 residues before the CDR3 end; the end is taken from the germline J gene. V is TRBV28 and J is TRBJ1-5, with a weak D call TRBD1 (6 bases). The CDR3 length is 16 residues. V lost 5 bases and J lost 2, with 16 bases in between. In germline, CDR1 is MDHEN, CDR2 SYDVKM. The covered CDR3 bases are TGTGCCAGCAGTCCCAGGGGAGAAGGGGGCAATCAGCCC. This encodes CASSPRGEGGNQP. The CDR3 as a whole reads CASSPRGEGGNQPQHF.

In the case of this clone: Coverage ceases 3 residues before the CDR3 finishes, and the germline J gene fills in the end. The V call is TRBV19, the J call TRBJ1-4; D unclear. Per the germline V gene, CDR1 is LNHDA and CDR2 is SQIVND (reference sequence). CDR3 size: 14 residues. The germline V and J ends were trimmed by 7 bases and 4 bases, with 13 bases remaining between them. The CDR3 sequence: CASKKAGINEKLFF. The CDR3 DNA, read in part, is TGTGCCAGTAAGAAAGCAGGCATTAATGAAAAA.

This clone came up a few times. Read data end 3 residues before the CDR3 end; the end is taken from the germline J gene. This rearrangement joins TRBV19 to TRBJ2-2; 8 nucleotides line up with TRBD2. Germline V gene data show CDR1 as LNHDA and CDR2 as SQIVND (reference sequence). J lost 6 bases, V lost 6 bases, and 3 bases had no gene match. This CDR3 contains 13 residues. The CDR3 spells CASRLAVPGELFF. CDR3 DNA (partial): TGTGCCAGTAGACTAGCGGTCCCCGGGGAG. Together with reference TRBV19 and TRBJ2-2, the CDR3 gives the full variable domain: DGGITQSPKYLFRKEGQNVTLSCEQNLNHDAMYWYRQDPGQGLRLIYYSQIVNDFQKGDIAEGYSVSREKKESFPLTVTSAQKNPTAFYLCASRLAVPGELFFGEGSRLTVL.

This clone is categorized as medium-sized. The observed sequence ends 3 residues before the CDR3 terminus, with the missing tail filled in from the germline J gene. V and J are TRBV23-1 and TRBJ2-7, with no clear D. TRBV23-1 is an ORF; its function is uncertain. The CDR3 runs to 15 residues. Trimming took 0 bases from V and 2 from J, leaving 11 bases between them. The covered CDR3 bases are TGCGCCAGCAGTCAATCGATATCCCTACCCTACGAG. Translating gives CASSQSISLPYE. The full-length CDR3 reads as CASSQSISLPYEQYF.

Details on this clone: Read data end 3 residues before the CDR3 end; the end is taken from the germline J gene. V usage is TRBV11-3 and J usage is TRBJ2-7, with D possibly being TRBD1 (6 bases). The ends were cut back, 2 bases at V and 0 bases at J, with 11 bases in the middle. Germline-derived CDR1 and CDR2 are SGHNT and YENEEA. The CDR3 is 15 amino acids. CDR3 sequence: CASSLYRESSYEQYF. The covered CDR3 bases are TGTGCCAGCAGCTTATACAGGGAGTCCTCCTACGAG.

This clone occurred a few times. The read gets to within 3 residues of the CDR3 end, and the germline J gene fills in the rest. The chain employs TRBV20-1 and TRBJ1-3; D is uncertain. The CDR3 is made up of 15 amino acids. V shed 0 bases and J shed 0 bases, with 9 bases lying between them. Germline loops: CDR1 DFQATT, CDR2 SNEGSKA (reference sequence). The part of the CDR3 DNA that was read is TGCAGTGCTAGAGATCTCGGGGTCTCTGGAAACACC. Translation gives CSARDLGVSGNT. The whole CDR3 is CSARDLGVSGNTIYF.

This clone came up many times. The read is 3 residues too short to cover the CDR3 end, so that end is filled in from the germline J gene. This chain joins TRBV28 and TRBJ1-4; TRBD1 matches at 8 bases. Germline CDR1 and CDR2: MDHEN and SYDVKM. J was trimmed by 7 bases and V by 5 bases; bases with no gene match: 12. The length of the CDR3 is 16 residues. Here the CDR3 reads CASSPNRGTGSEKLFF. The CDR3 DNA, read in part, is TGTGCCAGCAGTCCCAACAGGGGGACGGGGAGTGAAAAA.

As for this clone: The read finishes 3 residues shy of the CDR3 end, and the germline J gene is used to complete it. V usage is TRBV7-9 and J usage is TRBJ2-7; 9 bases map to TRBD2. The germline V gene has CDR1 SEHNR and CDR2 FQNEAQ (reference sequence). CDR3 size: 15 residues. V lost 3 bases, J lost 5 bases, and 8 bases stayed unmatched. CDR3 DNA, as far as it was read: TGTGCCAGCAGCTTCCTAGCGGGACGTTATAACGAG. It yields the protein CASSFLAGRYNE. The CDR3 reads in full as CASSFLAGRYNEQYF.

This clone was counted a few times. The CDR3 is cut off 3 residues early in the read; its end comes from the germline J gene. The V and J genes are TRBV11-3 and TRBJ2-1, with D possibly matching TRBD1 (5 bases). CDR3 length: 13 residues. V was cut by 1 base and J by 9 bases, with 10 bases left in between. Germline loops: CDR1 SGHNT, CDR2 YENEEA. The CDR3 loop is CASSLAGLGEQFF. Partial CDR3 DNA: TGTGCCAGCAGCTTAGCAGGGCTAGGTGAG.

In this sample, this clone turned up many times. The CDR3 end lies 3 residues beyond the end of the read and is filled in from the germline J gene. V usage is TRBV3-1 (or the pseudogene TRBV3-2) and J usage is TRBJ2-1; 9 bases align to TRBD2. This CDR3 comprises 17 residues. Germline-derived CDR1 and CDR2 are LGHDT and YNNKEL (reference sequence). Unmatched junction bases numbered 8, after V lost 1 base and J lost 4 bases. The sequenced part of the CDR3 DNA is TGTGCCAGCAGCCAAGCACGCCTAGCGGGATCTTACAATGAG. Residues: CASSQARLAGSYNE. The CDR3 reads in full as CASSQARLAGSYNEQFF.

This clone was seen a few times. The CDR3 end falls 3 residues outside the read, so it is completed with the germline J gene. The J gene is TRBJ2-3, the V gene TRBV19, with TRBD2 matching 12 bases. This CDR3 region has 16 residues. The germline gives CDR1 LNHDA, CDR2 SQIVND (reference sequence). The trim removed 5 bases at V and 4 bases at J, leaving 7 bases unmatched. CDR3 DNA (partial): TGTGCCAGTAGTTTGACTAGCGGGAGAGGCCCAGATACG. Translation gives CASSLTSGRGPDT. The full CDR3 is CASSLTSGRGPDTQYF.